These T cell receptor beta chains were read from a single sample in a study of T cell responses to AZD1222 COVID-19 vaccine. Method: immunoSEQ multiplex PCR; TCRdb's copy keeps in-frame clones and lacks some. The table records 150,000 to 200,000 clones, about nine tenths of them present only once. The sequenced sample was peripheral blood, obtained on day 0 of AZD1222 vaccination. The source is an adult in good health. The CDR3 runs from the conserved cysteine through the conserved F or W. The D gene is left open where the match is weak. Expanded clones are given a class, and other clones once, few, many or no size at all.

J gene	D gene	V gene	clone size	CDR3 length	CDR3 DNA	CDR3 protein
TRBJ2-3	NA	TRBV24-1	NA	17	TGTGCCACCAGTGATTCCGAGACACTTCCGACCACAGATACGCAGTATTTT	CATSDSETLPTTDTQYF
TRBJ2-2	TRBD1	TRBV5-1	NA	16	TGCGCCAGCAGCACCCCACAGGGGGGTGGCACCGGGGAGCTGTTTTTT	CASSTPQGGGTGELFF
TRBJ2-7	NA	TRBV21-1	NA	19	TGTGCCAGCAGCAAAGATCGTACAGGGCTGATCATCCCTTCCTACGAGCAGTACTTC	CASSKDRTGLIIPSYEQYF
TRBJ1-1	NA	TRBV5-4	NA	15	TGTGCCAGCAGCACCCTAAAGGCTGGGATCACTGAAGCTTTCTTT	CASSTLKAGITEAFF
TRBJ1-1	NA	TRBV9	NA	13	TGTGCCAGCAGCGCCGGGACATTTCCTGAAGCTTTCTTT	CASSAGTFPEAFF
TRBJ2-7	NA	TRBV9	NA	12	TGTGCCAGCAGCACCTCGACGGACGAGCAGTACTTC	CASSTSTDEQYF
TRBJ2-5	TRBD1	TRBV9	NA	15	TGTGCCAGCAGCGGGGGGCAGGGGGCGACGGAGACCCAGTACTTC	CASSGGQGATETQYF
TRBJ2-7	TRBD1	TRBV6-1	NA	16	TGTGCCAGCAGTGCCCTTTCAGGGGGCTCCTCCTACGAGCAGTACTTC	CASSALSGGSSYEQYF
TRBJ1-5	NA	TRBV2	NA	15	TGTGCCAGCAGTGAGGGGGCCGCGGGCAATCAGCCCCAGCATTTT	CASSEGAAGNQPQHF
TRBJ2-5	NA	TRBV7-2	NA	18	TGTGCCAGCAGCTTAGGAGCCTTGGGACCCGGAACGGAAGAGACCCAGTACTTC	CASSLGALGPGTEETQYF
TRBJ1-5	NA	TRBV7-6	NA	15	TGTGCCAGCAGCTTAAGGGCTGGGGGGAATCAGCCCCAGCATTTT	CASSLRAGGNQPQHF
TRBJ2-7	NA	TRBV5-6	NA	14	TGTGCCAGCAGCTTGGGTGGGGCTCCCCCCGAGCAGTACTTC	CASSLGGAPPEQYF
TRBJ2-7	NA	TRBV6-2/TRBV6-3	NA	13	TGTGCCAGCAGTTTCCAACCCCCCGACGAGCAGTACTTC	CASSFQPPDEQYF
TRBJ1-1	TRBD1	TRBV3-1/TRBV3-2	NA	15	TGTGCCAGCAGCCACCGACAGGGTGGGGACACTGAAGCTTTCTTT	CASSHRQGGDTEAFF
TRBJ2-2	NA	TRBV2	NA	14	TGTGCCAGCCTGAGGGGCCCTAACACCGGGGAGCTGTTTTTT	CASLRGPNTGELFF
TRBJ2-7	NA	TRBV27	NA	13	TGTGCCAGCAGTTTAGGGGGAACTAGGAAGCAGTACTTC	CASSLGGTRKQYF
TRBJ2-1	NA	TRBV7-3	NA	12	TGTGCCAGCAGCTTAGGGTACAATGAGCAGTTCTTC	CASSLGYNEQFF
TRBJ2-7	NA	TRBV6-2/TRBV6-3	NA	16	TGTGCCAGCAGTTACTCGACTGGGCACCTCTCCTACGAGCAGTACTTC	CASSYSTGHLSYEQYF
TRBJ2-7	NA	TRBV10-1	NA	13	TGCGCCAGCAGTGGAGGGGTGACCTACGAGCAGTACTTC	CASSGGVTYEQYF
TRBJ2-7	NA	TRBV9	NA	16	TGTGCCAGCAGCGAGACGGCCGGGGCAGGGAAAGGCGAGCAGTACTTC	CASSETAGAGKGEQYF
TRBJ1-2	TRBD1	TRBV11-2	NA	14	TGTGCCAGCAGCCCCACGGACAGGCGTATCGGCTACACCTTC	CASSPTDRRIGYTF
TRBJ2-3	TRBD1	TRBV5-4	NA	16	TGTGCCAGCAGACATCAGGGGGCGCCGGGCACAGATACGCAGTATTTT	CASRHQGAPGTDTQYF
TRBJ2-7	TRBD1	TRBV10-3	NA	15	TGTGCCATCAGTGAAGGACAGGGGGCGGGGTACGAGCAGTACTTC	CAISEGQGAGYEQYF
TRBJ2-3	NA	TRBV21-1	NA	16	TGTGCCAGCAGCTCCTGGGACTATCAACACACAGATACGCAGTATTTT	CASSSWDYQHTDTQYF
TRBJ1-5	NA	TRBV7-9	NA	15	TGTGCCAGCAGCCGCGGGGGGACTTCCAATCAGCCCCAGCATTTT	CASSRGGTSNQPQHF
TRBJ2-1	NA	TRBV20-1	NA	12	TGCAGTGCTAGTGTGATATACAATGAGCAGTTCTTC	CSASVIYNEQFF
TRBJ2-5	NA	TRBV3-1/TRBV3-2	NA	14	TGTGCCAGCAGCCCTCATCCGGGCGGAGAGACCCAGTACTTC	CASSPHPGGETQYF
TRBJ2-7	NA	TRBV11-1	NA	14	TGTGCCAGCAGCCCCGGGGGGCAGTCCCGCGAGCAGTACTTC	CASSPGGQSREQYF
TRBJ1-3	NA	TRBV3-1/TRBV3-2	NA	18	TGTGCCAGCAGCCAAGATCGGCGGGACATAATCTCTGGAAACACCATATATTTT	CASSQDRRDIISGNTIYF
TRBJ2-3	NA	TRBV9	NA	12	TGTGCCAGCAGCGTAGGGGACCTGGCTCTGTATTTT	CASSVGDLALYF
TRBJ2-1	TRBD2	TRBV9	NA	17	TGTGCCAGCAGCAAAACCGGGACTAGCGGTCCATACAATGAGCAGTTCTTC	CASSKTGTSGPYNEQFF
TRBJ1-5	NA	TRBV15	NA	15	TGTGCCACCAGCAGAGATAAGGGAGTCCCCCAGCCCCAGCATTTT	CATSRDKGVPQPQHF
TRBJ1-2	NA	TRBV18	NA	12	TGTGCCAGCTCACCACCCGGGGGTGGCTACACCTTC	CASSPPGGGYTF
TRBJ1-1	TRBD1	TRBV5-5	few	15	TGTGCCAGCAGCCGCTACCCCGGACAGGACGCTGAAGCTTTCTTT	CASSRYPGQDAEAFF
TRBJ2-7	TRBD2	TRBV10-3	NA	17	TGTGCCATCAGTGAGTCAGCGGGGGACCCGAAACCCCACGAGCAGTACTTC	CAISESAGDPKPHEQYF
TRBJ1-2	NA	TRBV4-2	NA	18	TGTGCCAGCAGCCAAACCCCCGGGGGGGGGCGGGCTAACTATGGCTACACCTTC	CASSQTPGGGRANYGYTF
TRBJ2-3	NA	TRBV7-2	NA	15	TGTGCCAGCAGCTCCCGACAGGCCCTCACAGATACGCAGTATTTT	CASSSRQALTDTQYF
TRBJ2-1	NA	TRBV10-3	NA	13	TGTGCCATCTCCTATCGGTCGGGAAATGAGCAGTTCTTC	CAISYRSGNEQFF
TRBJ1-3	NA	TRBV29-1	NA	13	TGCAGCGCCAGGGGCCGTGAGGGAAACACCATATATTTT	CSARGREGNTIYF
TRBJ1-5	NA	TRBV5-6	NA	14	TGTGCCAGCAGCTTGGGGCAAGGGTACCAGCCCCAGCATTTT	CASSLGQGYQPQHF
TRBJ2-7	NA	TRBV11-3	NA	12	TGTGCCAGCAGCTTAGGCGGCGGCGAGCAGTACTTC	CASSLGGGEQYF
TRBJ2-2	TRBD2	TRBV7-3	NA	13	TGTGCCAGCAGCCCGGGAGGGGCGCGGGAGCTGTTTTTT	CASSPGGARELFF
TRBJ1-2	TRBD1	TRBV30	NA	12	TGTGCCTGGAGGGTGGACAGGGCTGGCTACACCTTC	CAWRVDRAGYTF
TRBJ1-3	NA	TRBV21-1	NA	16	TGTGCCAGCAGCCCTGGACTTCGTCCTCCGTGGTACACCATATATTTT	CASSPGLRPPWYTIYF
TRBJ1-1	NA	TRBV5-4	NA	13	TGTGCCAGCAGCTATGAGAGGAAGACCGAAGCTTTCTTT	CASSYERKTEAFF
TRBJ2-7	NA	TRBV27	NA	15	TGTGCCAGCAGTTTCGTGGAGGACCGCTCCTACGAGCAGTACTTC	CASSFVEDRSYEQYF
TRBJ1-1	NA	TRBV7-2	NA	13	TGTGCCAGCAGCTGGAAACGGAACACTGAAGCTTTCTTT	CASSWKRNTEAFF
TRBJ2-7	NA	TRBV7-2	NA	15	TGTGCCAGCAGCTTAGATGGGGCTCCGAGGGACGAGCAGTACTTC	CASSLDGAPRDEQYF
TRBJ1-2	NA	TRBV2	NA	13	TGTGCCAGCAGGACCCTCCCGGGGGACGGCTACACCTTC	CASRTLPGDGYTF
TRBJ2-1	NA	TRBV7-2	NA	17	TGTGCCAGCAGCTCCCGCGCCGAAGCCCCCTCCTACAATGAGCAGTTCTTC	CASSSRAEAPSYNEQFF
TRBJ2-5	TRBD1	TRBV5-1	NA	14	TGCGCCAGCAGCCCACGTGGACAGGAAGAGACCCAGTACTTC	CASSPRGQEETQYF